These 8 T cell receptor beta chains were sequenced from one sample in a study of blood T cell repertoires in COVID-19. Clones were sequenced by immunoSEQ multiplex PCR, and TCRdb holds only the in-frame ones, with some missing. The sample lists about 380,000 clones; 85% were seen once. Sequenced sample: peripheral blood. The receptor source for this set is a woman aged 18-29 years with acute or convalescent COVID-19.

This clone has a single count. The chain carries TRBV7-8 and TRBJ1-2, with unresolved D. There are 12 residues in the CDR3. Between the trimmed V and J ends, which lost 5 bases and 6 bases, there was a span of 10 bases. Germline CDR1 is SGHVS and CDR2 is FQNEAQ. CDR3 nucleotide sequence: TGTGCCAGCAGCCCCCGGTTGGATGGCTACACCTTC. It is translated as CASSPRLDGYTF.

This chain joins TRBV5-1 and TRBJ2-5; 12 bases are a match to TRBD2. Germline CDR1 SGHRS, CDR2 YFSETQ. CDR3 length: 19 amino acids. The V gene end was trimmed by 1 base and the J gene end by 2 bases; junction bases not matched to a gene: 12. The CDR3 DNA sequence: TGCGCCAGCAGCTTGCTTTCCCTAGCGGGGGGGCCCCCACAAGAGACCCAGTACTTC. Translated: CASSLLSLAGGPPQETQYF.

V gene TRBV6-5 combines with J gene TRBJ2-7, with 9 bases matching TRBD1. V lost 6 bases to trimming and J lost 4 bases; unmatched junction nucleotides: 7. Germline CDR1 is MNHEY and CDR2 is SVGAGI. The CDR3 sequence is 14 residues long. CDR3 amino acids: CASRTPGQGYEQYF. The DNA for the CDR3 is TGTGCCAGCAGAACTCCGGGACAGGGATACGAGCAGTACTTC.

Remarks on this clone: This specimen includes other DNA sequences encoding the same CDR3. The chain joins TRBV5-1 to TRBJ2-1; TRBD2 matches at 12 bases. Germline assignment: CDR1 SGHRS and CDR2 YFSETQ. The CDR3 runs to 19 residues. V lost 0 bases and J lost 0; bases outside the gene matches: 7. Written as DNA, the CDR3 is TGCGCCAGCAGCTTGGAGGCTAGCGGGGGGGCCAGCTCCTACAATGAGCAGTTCTTC. Translating it yields CASSLEASGGASSYNEQFF.

The chain carries TRBV5-1 and TRBJ1-1; 9 nucleotides match TRBD1. CDR3 length: 14 residues. Germline V gene sequence: CDR1 SGHRS, CDR2 YFSETQ. V shed 3 bases, J shed 5 bases, and the junction held 5 bases outside the gene matches. In DNA, the CDR3 is TGCGCCAGCAGCTGGGCGGGACAGGGAACTGAAGCTTTCTTT. Encoded protein: CASSWAGQGTEAFF.

As concerns this clone: In the same sample, other DNA sequences code for this CDR3. The CDR3 DNA is TGTGCCAGCAGCCTCGGGACAGACTATGGCTACACCTTC. It codes for CASSLGTDYGYTF. V and J are TRBV12-3 or TRBV12-4 and TRBJ1-2; 7 bases align to TRBD1. After removal of 6 bases from V and 3 bases from J, the junction contained 4 bases not matched to a gene. This CDR3 contains 13 residues.

CDR3 sequence (DNA): TGTGCCAGCAGCTTCACGACAGGCGAATCCTATAATTCACCCCTCCACTTT. Protein: CASSFTTGESYNSPLHF. The chain employs TRBV7-8 and TRBJ1-6, with D perhaps matching TRBD1 (6 bases). CDR1 is SGHVS, CDR2 FQNEAQ, per germline. The CDR3 has 17 amino acids. Between the trimmed V and J ends, which lost 3 bases and 1 base, there was a span of 13 bases.

The chain combines TRBV12-3 or TRBV12-4 with TRBJ1-2; a possible D gene is TRBD1 (5 bases). V was trimmed by 2 bases and J by 7 bases, leaving 8 bases between them. CDR3 size: 12 residues. CDR3: CASSLLGGGYTF. The CDR3 DNA reads TGTGCCAGCAGTTTACTCGGGGGTGGCTACACCTTC.